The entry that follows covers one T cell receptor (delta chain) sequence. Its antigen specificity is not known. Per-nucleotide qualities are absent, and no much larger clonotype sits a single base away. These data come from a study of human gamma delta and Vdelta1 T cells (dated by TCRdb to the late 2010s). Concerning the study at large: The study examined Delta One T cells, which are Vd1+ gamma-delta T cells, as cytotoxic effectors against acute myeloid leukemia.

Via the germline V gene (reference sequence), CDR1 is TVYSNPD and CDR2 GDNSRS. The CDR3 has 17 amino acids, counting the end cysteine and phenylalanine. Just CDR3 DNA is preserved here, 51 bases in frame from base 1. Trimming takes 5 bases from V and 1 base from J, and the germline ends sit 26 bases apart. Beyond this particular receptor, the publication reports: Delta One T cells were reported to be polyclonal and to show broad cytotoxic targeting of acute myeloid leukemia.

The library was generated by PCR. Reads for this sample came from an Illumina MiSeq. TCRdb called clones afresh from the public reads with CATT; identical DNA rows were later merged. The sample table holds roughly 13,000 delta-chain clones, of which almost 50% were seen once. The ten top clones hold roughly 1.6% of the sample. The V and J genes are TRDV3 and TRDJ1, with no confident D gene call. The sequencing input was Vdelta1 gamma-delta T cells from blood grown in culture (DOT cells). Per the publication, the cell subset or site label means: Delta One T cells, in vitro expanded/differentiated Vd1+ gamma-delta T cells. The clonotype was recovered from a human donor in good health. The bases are TGTGCCGTACCCCCCGCGGTAGGAATGCCGGTCACCGATAAACTCATCTTT. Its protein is CAVPPAVGMPVTDKLIF. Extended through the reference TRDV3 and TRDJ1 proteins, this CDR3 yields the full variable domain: CDKVTQSSPDQTVASGSEVVLLCTYDTVYSNPDLFWYRIRPDYSFQFVFYGDNSRSEGADFTQGRFSVKHILTQKAFHLVISPVRTEDSATYYCAVPPAVGMPVTDKLIFGKGTRVTVEP.